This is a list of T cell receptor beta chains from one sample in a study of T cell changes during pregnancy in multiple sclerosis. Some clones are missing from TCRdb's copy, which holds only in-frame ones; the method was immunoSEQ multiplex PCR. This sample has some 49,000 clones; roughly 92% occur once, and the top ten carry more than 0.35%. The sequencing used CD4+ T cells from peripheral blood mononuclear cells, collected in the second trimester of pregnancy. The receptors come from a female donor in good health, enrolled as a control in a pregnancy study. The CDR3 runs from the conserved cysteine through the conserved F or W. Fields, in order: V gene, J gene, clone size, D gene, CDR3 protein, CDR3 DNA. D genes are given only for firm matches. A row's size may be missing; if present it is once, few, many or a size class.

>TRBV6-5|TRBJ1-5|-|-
CASSPHDRANQPQHF
TGTGCCAGCAGCCCCCACGACAGAGCCAATCAGCCCCAGCATTTT
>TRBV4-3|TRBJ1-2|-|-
CASSQASGRGGGYTF
TGCGCCAGCAGCCAAGCAAGTGGGCGGGGGGGTGGCTACACCTTC
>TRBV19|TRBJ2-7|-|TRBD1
CASSNPGTGDTYEQYF
TGTGCCAGTAGTAATCCCGGGACAGGGGACACCTACGAGCAGTACTTC
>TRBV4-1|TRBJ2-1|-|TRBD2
CASSQEAGLANNEQFF
TGCGCCAGCAGCCAAGAAGCGGGACTAGCGAACAATGAGCAGTTCTTC
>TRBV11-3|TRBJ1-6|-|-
CASSLGGDSPLHF
TGTGCCAGCAGCTTAGGGGGGGATTCACCCCTCCACTTT
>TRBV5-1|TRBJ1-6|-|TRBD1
CASSANRGANSPLHF
TGCGCCAGCAGCGCGAACAGGGGTGCCAATTCACCCCTCCACTTT
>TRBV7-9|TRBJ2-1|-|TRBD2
CASSQGQRGNNEQFF
TGTGCCAGCAGCCAGGGGCAGCGGGGGAACAATGAGCAGTTCTTC
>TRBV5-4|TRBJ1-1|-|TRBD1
CASSIPTGGNTEAFF
TGTGCCAGCAGCATACCGACAGGGGGAAACACTGAAGCTTTCTTT
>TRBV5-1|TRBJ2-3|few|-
CASSLSGVSTDTQYF
TGCGCCAGCAGCTTGTCCGGGGTGAGCACAGATACGCAGTATTTT
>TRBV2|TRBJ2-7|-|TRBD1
CASSRDRGRVHEQYF
TGTGCCAGCAGTCGAGACAGGGGGCGCGTCCACGAGCAGTACTTC
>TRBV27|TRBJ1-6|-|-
CASSASANNSPLHF
TGTGCCAGCTCTGCCAGCGCGAATAATTCACCCCTCCACTTT
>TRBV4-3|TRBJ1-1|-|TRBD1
CASSQDFLQGAVHTEAFF
TGCGCCAGCAGCCAAGATTTTTTACAGGGGGCAGTTCACACTGAAGCTTTCTTT
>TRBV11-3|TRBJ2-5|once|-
CASSLTRIQETQYF
TGTGCCAGCAGCCTGACACGGATCCAAGAGACCCAGTACTTC
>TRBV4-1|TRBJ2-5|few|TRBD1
CASSRGGVETQYF
TGCGCCAGCAGCCGAGGGGGCGTAGAGACCCAGTACTTC
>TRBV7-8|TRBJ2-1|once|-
CASSRRLVPSYNEQFF
TGTGCCAGCAGCCGTCGACTAGTCCCCTCCTACAATGAGCAGTTCTTC
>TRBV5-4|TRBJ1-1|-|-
CASRTYTVNTEAFF
TGTGCCAGCAGAACCTATACGGTGAACACTGAAGCTTTCTTT
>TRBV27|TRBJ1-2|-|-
CASSPTPGTLYGYTF
TGTGCCAGCAGTCCAACCCCCGGGACTCTCTATGGCTACACCTTC
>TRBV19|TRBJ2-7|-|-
CASSNGGATYEQYF
TGTGCCAGTAGTAACGGCGGGGCCACCTACGAGCAGTACTTC
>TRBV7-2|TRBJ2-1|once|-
CASSFSLKRGDEQFF
TGTGCCAGCAGCTTTAGTCTGAAAAGAGGAGATGAGCAGTTCTTC
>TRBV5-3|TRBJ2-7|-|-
CARSLSMGDHEQYF
TGTGCCAGAAGCTTGTCCATGGGAGACCACGAGCAGTACTTC